The T cell receptor beta chain described here comes from a study of blood T cell repertoires in COVID-19. Looking at the study overall: T cells, B-cell-depleted T cells, or PBMCs provided the cDNA or gDNA that served as material.

Germline CDR1 is SGHAT and CDR2 is FQDESV (reference sequence). The CDR3 sequence is 16 residues long. V shed 3 bases and J 11 bases; nucleotides not matched to a gene: 13. Clones were sequenced by immunoSEQ multiplex PCR, and TCRdb holds only the in-frame ones, with some missing. The sample yields around 240,000 clones, just under 90% seen once. Up to 2 weeks before entering the study, exposed participants had met a COVID-19 case. The origin of this receptor is a man in his fifties or sixties who had been exposed to COVID-19. The sample was PBMCs or T cells enriched from blood (not recorded which). The chain joins TRBV11-1 to TRBJ1-3; 10 positions match TRBD1. CDR3 nucleotides: TGTGCCAGCAGCTTCGACGTCTCGGGACAGGGGAATCCCATATATTTT. As protein: CASSFDVSGQGNPIYF.